This T cell receptor beta chain was captured by sequencing in a study of shared clonotypes between healthy human individuals. Points from the study as a whole: Among the subsets, naive ones generally showed larger estimated richness than memory ones.

Germline CDR1 and CDR2: MDHEN and SYDVKM. The CDR3 loop spans 15 amino acids. V gave up 3 bases and J gave up 7 bases, with 15 bases separating them. Positive CCR7 selection of CD45RO-negative cells yielded the naive CD8 cells, and terminally differentiated effector memory CD45RA+ cells were excluded. Libraries were prepared by immunoSEQ multiplex PCR; TCRdb keeps only in-frame clonotypes and omits some of them. The table includes some 1,900,000 clones, approximately 94% detected once. Turning to this clone: The antigen remains unidentified.

The clonotype originates from a man between 18 and 29 years old in good health. The sequencing input was naive CD8+ T cells sorted from blood. The chain employs TRBV28 and TRBJ1-4, with unresolved D. For the CDR3, the DNA is TGTGCCAGCAGTTTGGTCCCCCCACCTCCTGAAAAACTGTTTTTT. The encoded protein is CASSLVPPPPEKLFF.